The TCR beta chain under discussion was sequenced for a study of shared clonotypes between healthy human individuals. Findings of the study overall: Some clonotypes were shared by all four sorted-subset donors, while others were not shared. The non-shared ones had lower generation probabilities than the shared ones. Only a few donors were included, so the genetic and exposure-history diversity represented was limited.

Donors had no recently reported acute infections or vaccinations and were HIV-negative. Libraries were prepared by immunoSEQ multiplex PCR; TCRdb keeps only in-frame clonotypes and omits some of them. This table has fewer than 350,000 clones, 80% to 90% appearing once. On this clone itself: The antigen is undetermined.

The germline V gene encodes CDR1 WSHSY and CDR2 SAAADI. V was shortened by 6 bases and J by 3 bases, with 14 bases between the two germline ends. This CDR3 contains 14 residues. Sequencing was carried out using memory CD8+ T cells sorted from blood. Subset denoted: CD45RO+ cells pooled with CCR7-negative TemRA cells. This clonotype was obtained from a man aged 18 to 30 in good health. J is TRBJ1-1 and V is TRBV10-2, with D hard to call. CDR3 amino acids: CASRGPFRDTEAFF. CDR3 DNA: TGCGCCAGCAGGGGTCCTTTTCGGGACACTGAAGCTTTCTTT.